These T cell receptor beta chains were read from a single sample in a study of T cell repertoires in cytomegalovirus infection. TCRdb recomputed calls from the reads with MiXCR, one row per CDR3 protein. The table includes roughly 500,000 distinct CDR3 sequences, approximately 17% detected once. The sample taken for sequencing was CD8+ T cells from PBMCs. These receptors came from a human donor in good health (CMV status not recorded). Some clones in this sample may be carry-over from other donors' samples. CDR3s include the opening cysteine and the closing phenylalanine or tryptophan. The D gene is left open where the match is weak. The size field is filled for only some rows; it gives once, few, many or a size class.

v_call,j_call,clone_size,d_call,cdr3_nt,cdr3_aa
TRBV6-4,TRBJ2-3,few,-,TGTGCCAGCAGTGACGGCGGGGACACAGATACGCAGTATTTT,CASSDGGDTDTQYF
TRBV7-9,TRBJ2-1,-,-,TGTGCCAGCAGCTTAGAGGAGGGGGGCCATCGAAACAATGAGCAGTTCTTC,CASSLEEGGHRNNEQFF
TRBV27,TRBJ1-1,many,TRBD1,TGTGCCAGCAGTCCCACAGGGGTCACTGAAGCTTTCTTT,CASSPTGVTEAFF
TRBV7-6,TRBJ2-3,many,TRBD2,TGTGCCAGCAGCTTAGGCGCTAGCGGGGGTTCAGGGGCAGATACGCAGTATTTT,CASSLGASGGSGADTQYF
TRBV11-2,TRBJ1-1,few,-,TGTGCCAGCAGCCCGAGCGCGGGGTCGGCCACTGAAGCTTTCTTT,CASSPSAGSATEAFF
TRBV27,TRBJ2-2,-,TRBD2,TGTGCCAGCAGTCCCCCCCTCCGCGGGAGGGCCCCGATGGCCGGGGAGCTGTTTTTT,CASSPPLRGRAPMAGELFF
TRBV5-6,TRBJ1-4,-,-,TGTGCCAGCAGCTCCGGAGATGAAAAACTGTTTTTT,CASSSGDEKLFF
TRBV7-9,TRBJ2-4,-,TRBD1,TGTGCCAGCAGCTCCGGACAGGGGACGGGCATTCAGTACTTC,CASSSGQGTGIQYF
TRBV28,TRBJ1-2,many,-,TGTGCCAGCAGTTTAAAGGGAGCCCCGGGCTATGGCTACACCTTC,CASSLKGAPGYGYTF
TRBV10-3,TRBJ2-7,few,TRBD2,TGTGCCATCAGTCGCCAGACTAGCGGAGCCAACTACGAGCAGTACTTC,CAISRQTSGANYEQYF
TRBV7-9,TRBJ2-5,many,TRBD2,TGTGCCAGCAGCCCCCGGGCGGCTAGCGGGGGAACATGGACCCAGTACTTC,CASSPRAASGGTWTQYF
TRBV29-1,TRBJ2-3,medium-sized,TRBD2,TGCAGCGTTGAGGCTAGCGGGGGAACAGATACGCAGTATTTT,CSVEASGGTDTQYF
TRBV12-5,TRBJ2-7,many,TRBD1,TGTGCTAGTGGTTTAGGGGGCCGAGCCTACGAGCAGTACTTC,CASGLGGRAYEQYF
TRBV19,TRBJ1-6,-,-,TGTGCCAGTAGCCCAGGGTTTAATTCACCCCTCCACTTT,CASSPGFNSPLHF
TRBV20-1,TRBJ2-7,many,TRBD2,TGCAGTGCTAGGCGGGCCCCAGCGGGAGCGGCCTACGAGCAGTACTTC,CSARRAPAGAAYEQYF
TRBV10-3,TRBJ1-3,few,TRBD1,TGTGCCACCCGGGACAGCTCTGGAAACACCATATATTTT,CATRDSSGNTIYF
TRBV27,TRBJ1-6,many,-,TGTGCCAGCAGTCTGACCTCAGGGTCGTATTCACCCCTCCACTTT,CASSLTSGSYSPLHF
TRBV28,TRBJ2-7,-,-,TGTGCCAGCAGTTTAATAGTCTCGGACAAGCCCTACGAGCAGTACTTC,CASSLIVSDKPYEQYF
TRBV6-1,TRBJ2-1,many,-,TGTGCCAGCAGTACCGGTAACAATGAGCAGTTCTTC,CASSTGNNEQFF
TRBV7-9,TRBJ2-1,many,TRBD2,TGTGCCAGCAGCCTCCGACTAGCGGGAGGGAAGGATGAGCAGTTCTTC,CASSLRLAGGKDEQFF
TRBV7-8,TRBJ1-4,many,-,TGTGCCAGCAGCTCCACCACAACCGATGAAAAACTGTTTTTT,CASSSTTTDEKLFF
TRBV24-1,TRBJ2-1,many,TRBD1,TGTGCCACCAGTGATTGGACAGGACCCAAAAATGAGCAGTTCTTC,CATSDWTGPKNEQFF
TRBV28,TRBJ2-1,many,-,TGTGCCAGCAGTTTAACGAGCGTAACAGGAACTTACAATGAGCAGTTCTTC,CASSLTSVTGTYNEQFF
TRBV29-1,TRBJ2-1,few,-,TGCAGCGTCAAATATGGGTACAATGAGCAGTTCTTC,CSVKYGYNEQFF
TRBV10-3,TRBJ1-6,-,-,TGTGCCATCAGTGAGAGGACAGAGCTAAATTCACCCCTCCACTTT,CAISERTELNSPLHF
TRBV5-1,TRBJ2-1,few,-,TGCGCCAGCAGAGGAGGAGGAGCGCAGTTCTTC,CASRGGGAQFF
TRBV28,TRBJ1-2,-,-,TGTGCCAGCAGTTTAATGGGCTCCTATGGCTACACCTTC,CASSLMGSYGYTF
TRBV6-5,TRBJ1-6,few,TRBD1,TGTGCCAGCAGCCCGACAGGGTTCAATAATTCACCCCTCCACTTT,CASSPTGFNNSPLHF
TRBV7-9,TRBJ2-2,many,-,TGTGCCAGCAGCTCTCACTCATTATCCGGGGAGCTGTTTTTT,CASSSHSLSGELFF
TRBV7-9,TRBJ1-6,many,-,TGTGCCAGCAGCCCTGGCGGAATGTTTAATTCACCCCTCCACTTT,CASSPGGMFNSPLHF
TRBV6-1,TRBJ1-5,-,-,TGTGCCACCTCTTCCTGGGGCTTTAATCAGCCCCAGCATTTT,CATSSWGFNQPQHF
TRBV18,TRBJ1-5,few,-,TGTGCCAGCTCACCAGGGGGCGCGAGTCAGCCCCAGCATTTT,CASSPGGASQPQHF
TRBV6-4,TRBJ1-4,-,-,TGTGCCAGCACCGCCTCCTTAAGGGGTTCGGGTGAAAAACTGTTTTTT,CASTASLRGSGEKLFF
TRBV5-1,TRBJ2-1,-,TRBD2,TGCGCCAGCAGTCGGACTAGCGCCTATTCCTACAATGAGCAGTTCTTC,CASSRTSAYSYNEQFF
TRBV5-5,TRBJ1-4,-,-,TGTGCCAGCAGCTACCACCGACAGTCAACTAATGAAAAACTGTTTTTT,CASSYHRQSTNEKLFF
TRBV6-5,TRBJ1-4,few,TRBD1,TGTGCCAGCAGAACTAACTTACAGGGGACTAATGAAAAACTGTTTTTT,CASRTNLQGTNEKLFF
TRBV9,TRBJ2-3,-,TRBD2,TGTGCCAGCAGCGTAGAGAGCGGGAGGACAGATACGCAGTATTTT,CASSVESGRTDTQYF
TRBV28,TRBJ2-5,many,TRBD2,TGTGCCAGCAGTACCCAATCCTTACTAGCGGGAATTGGAGAGACCCAGTACTTC,CASSTQSLLAGIGETQYF
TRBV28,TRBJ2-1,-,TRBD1,TGTGCCAGCAGTTTACGCCACGGGACAGGGGTCCACAATGAGCAGTTCTTC,CASSLRHGTGVHNEQFF
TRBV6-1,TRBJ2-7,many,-,TGTGCCAGCAGCACCCCCCCGGACGAGCAGTACTTC,CASSTPPDEQYF
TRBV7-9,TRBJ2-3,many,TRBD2,TGTGCCAGCACCCCGGGGGGGCTGGGGACCACAGATACGCAGTATTTT,CASTPGGLGTTDTQYF
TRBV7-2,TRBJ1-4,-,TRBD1,TGTGCAAGCAGCTCAATCTTGGTACAGGGGGAATCGAATGAAAAACTGTTTTTT,CASSSILVQGESNEKLFF
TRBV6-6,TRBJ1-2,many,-,TGTGCCAGCAGTATAATTCCGTCCCTCTCAAACCCGGACTATGGCTACACCTTC,CASSIIPSLSNPDYGYTF
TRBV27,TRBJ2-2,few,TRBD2,TGTGCCAGCAGTTTTTCTAGCGGATACACCGGGGAGCTGTTTTTT,CASSFSSGYTGELFF
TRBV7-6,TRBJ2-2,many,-,TGTGCCAGGAGTGGCGGGGAGCTGTTTTTT,CARSGGELFF
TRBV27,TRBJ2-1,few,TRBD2,TGTGCCAGCAGCCCCCACCTTAGCGGGGGGCTCTACAATGAGCAGTTCTTC,CASSPHLSGGLYNEQFF
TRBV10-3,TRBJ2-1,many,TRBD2,TGTGCCATCAGTGGTGAGGGCGGGGAGTCGGTAGCGGGAGGTCCCTACAATGAGCAGTTCTTC,CAISGEGGESVAGGPYNEQFF
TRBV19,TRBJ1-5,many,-,TGTGCCAGTAGTAAAGGGGGACAGCCCCAGCATTTT,CASSKGGQPQHF
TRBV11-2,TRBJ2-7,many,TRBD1,TGTGCCAGCAGCTTAGCCCTGGGACAGGGGGCTTACGAGCAGTACTTC,CASSLALGQGAYEQYF
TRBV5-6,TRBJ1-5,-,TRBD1,TGTGCCAGCAGCTTGGCGAGGACAGGGGAAAGTCAGCCCCAGCATTTT,CASSLARTGESQPQHF
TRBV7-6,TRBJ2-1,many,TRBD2,TGTGCCAGCAGCGGGACTAGCGGGAGGGCCAATGAGCAGTTCTTC,CASSGTSGRANEQFF
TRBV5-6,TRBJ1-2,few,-,TGTGCCAGCAGAATGGTGGCGGAACCCTATGGCTACACCTTC,CASRMVAEPYGYTF
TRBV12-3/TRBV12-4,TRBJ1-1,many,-,TGTGCCAGCCTTGAGGAACAGGGTGTTGAAGCTTTCTTT,CASLEEQGVEAFF